These T cell receptor beta chains were read from a single sample in a study of shared clonotypes between healthy human individuals. Data came from immunoSEQ multiplex PCR; TCRdb stores just in-frame clones and leaves some out. The sample carries some 600,000 clones, approximately 96% recorded once. The sample comprised naive CD8+ T cells sorted from blood. All receptors derive from a woman in her 30s in good health. CDR3s include the opening cysteine and the closing phenylalanine or tryptophan. Each record gives: D gene, J gene, V gene, clone size, CDR3 DNA, CDR3 protein. D genes are given only for firm matches. Clone sizes are given selectively: once, few, many, or a class where the clone is expanded.

d_call: TRBD1; j_call: TRBJ1-1; v_call: TRBV7-9; clone_size: .; cdr3_nt: TGTGCCAGCAGCCCAAGGACAGGCCAGAACACTGAAGCTTTCTTT; cdr3_aa: CASSPRTGQNTEAFF
d_call: .; j_call: TRBJ2-1; v_call: TRBV6-4; clone_size: .; cdr3_nt: TGTGCCAGCAGTGAATGGGGCGGCTCCTACAATGAGCAGTTCTTC; cdr3_aa: CASSEWGGSYNEQFF
d_call: .; j_call: TRBJ1-1; v_call: TRBV28; clone_size: .; cdr3_nt: TGTGCCAGCTCCATCCGGGTCCGAGGGGCTGAAGCTTTCTTT; cdr3_aa: CASSIRVRGAEAFF
d_call: TRBD1; j_call: TRBJ1-4; v_call: TRBV11-2; clone_size: .; cdr3_nt: TGTGCCAGCAGCTCTTCGGGACAGGGGATAGCAACTAATGAAAAACTGTTTTTT; cdr3_aa: CASSSSGQGIATNEKLFF
d_call: .; j_call: TRBJ2-7; v_call: TRBV9; clone_size: .; cdr3_nt: TGTGCCAGCAGCAAAGACGGAGAAGCCTACGAGCAGTACTTC; cdr3_aa: CASSKDGEAYEQYF
d_call: TRBD1; j_call: TRBJ1-2; v_call: TRBV28; clone_size: .; cdr3_nt: TGTGCCAGCAACCCGACAGGGAACTATGGCTACACCTTC; cdr3_aa: CASNPTGNYGYTF
d_call: TRBD2; j_call: TRBJ2-3; v_call: TRBV30; clone_size: .; cdr3_nt: TGTGCCTGGGATAAGCGGGGGGGGACAGATACGCAGTATTTT; cdr3_aa: CAWDKRGGTDTQYF
d_call: TRBD1; j_call: TRBJ1-2; v_call: TRBV30; clone_size: .; cdr3_nt: TGTGCCTGGAGTGATGGGACAGGGAATGGCTACACCTTC; cdr3_aa: CAWSDGTGNGYTF
d_call: TRBD1; j_call: TRBJ2-7; v_call: TRBV28; clone_size: .; cdr3_nt: TGTGCCAGCAGTGAGGGACAGGGTTGGAGCGAGCAGTACTTC; cdr3_aa: CASSEGQGWSEQYF
d_call: TRBD1; j_call: TRBJ2-3; v_call: TRBV27; clone_size: .; cdr3_nt: TGTGCCAGCAGTCCGGGACAGGAGGCGCAGTATTTT; cdr3_aa: CASSPGQEAQYF
d_call: .; j_call: TRBJ1-5; v_call: TRBV6-1; clone_size: .; cdr3_nt: TGTGCCAGCAGTTCGTGGGGGGGTCAGCCCCAGCATTTT; cdr3_aa: CASSSWGGQPQHF
d_call: .; j_call: TRBJ2-1; v_call: TRBV7-6; clone_size: .; cdr3_nt: TGTGCCAGCAGCTTAAGGACAGCGGCCTCTAACAGCTATTACAATGAGCAGTTCTTC; cdr3_aa: CASSLRTAASNSYYNEQFF
d_call: .; j_call: TRBJ2-1; v_call: TRBV28; clone_size: once; cdr3_nt: TGTGCCAGCAGCGCGTCGGCAGGAATAGCTTCCTACAATGAGCAGTTCTTC; cdr3_aa: CASSASAGIASYNEQFF
d_call: .; j_call: TRBJ2-1; v_call: TRBV7-8; clone_size: .; cdr3_nt: TGTGCCTTACAGCGATTGGGCAATGAGCAGTTCTTC; cdr3_aa: CALQRLGNEQFF
d_call: TRBD1; j_call: TRBJ2-7; v_call: TRBV5-1; clone_size: .; cdr3_nt: TGCGCCAGCAGCCCGAAGGGACAGAGCTCCTACGAGCAGTACTTC; cdr3_aa: CASSPKGQSSYEQYF
d_call: .; j_call: TRBJ1-2; v_call: TRBV7-9; clone_size: .; cdr3_nt: TGTGCCAGCAGCGACGGAGGGGCAGGGGCTCTGAGCTACACCTTC; cdr3_aa: CASSDGGAGALSYTF
d_call: .; j_call: TRBJ2-5; v_call: TRBV11-1; clone_size: once; cdr3_nt: TGTGCCAGCAGCTTAGTTGGAGGGAAGACCCAGTACTTC; cdr3_aa: CASSLVGGKTQYF
d_call: .; j_call: TRBJ2-1; v_call: TRBV7-6; clone_size: .; cdr3_nt: TGTGCCAGCAGCTTAGACCCTAGCGACTACAATGAGCAGTTCTTC; cdr3_aa: CASSLDPSDYNEQFF
d_call: TRBD1; j_call: TRBJ1-4; v_call: TRBV5-6; clone_size: .; cdr3_nt: TGTGCCAGCAGCTTGGCCGGGACAGAAACAGAGAAACTGTTTTTT; cdr3_aa: CASSLAGTETEKLFF
d_call: .; j_call: TRBJ1-5; v_call: TRBV19; clone_size: .; cdr3_nt: TGTGCCAGTAGTATTAGTTGGAGGGTTTGGGGCAATCAGCCCCAGCATTTT; cdr3_aa: CASSISWRVWGNQPQHF
d_call: TRBD2; j_call: TRBJ2-7; v_call: TRBV27; clone_size: .; cdr3_nt: TGTGCCAGCAGCCAGGGACTAGCGGGCGAATCCTACGAGCAGTACTTC; cdr3_aa: CASSQGLAGESYEQYF
d_call: TRBD2; j_call: TRBJ2-3; v_call: TRBV7-6; clone_size: .; cdr3_nt: TGTGCAGTTGGGTTAGCGGGAGAAAATCTGTATTTT; cdr3_aa: CAVGLAGENLYF
d_call: TRBD2; j_call: TRBJ2-7; v_call: TRBV19; clone_size: .; cdr3_nt: TGTGCCAGTAGTATGGGACTAGCGTCTTACGAGCAGTACTTC; cdr3_aa: CASSMGLASYEQYF
d_call: .; j_call: TRBJ2-2; v_call: TRBV30; clone_size: few; cdr3_nt: TGTGCCTGGGCGGACGGGTACGGCGGGGAGCTGTTTTTT; cdr3_aa: CAWADGYGGELFF
d_call: TRBD2; j_call: TRBJ2-1; v_call: TRBV29-1; clone_size: .; cdr3_nt: TGCAGCTCAACCTCTAGCGGGCTTAACAATGAGCAGTTCTTC; cdr3_aa: CSSTSSGLNNEQFF
d_call: TRBD1; j_call: TRBJ2-2; v_call: TRBV5-1; clone_size: .; cdr3_nt: TGCGCCAGCAGGCGTGACAGGGATAACCGGGAGCTGTTTTTT; cdr3_aa: CASRRDRDNRELFF
d_call: TRBD2; j_call: TRBJ2-1; v_call: TRBV4-2; clone_size: .; cdr3_nt: TGTGCCAGCAGCCACCCCTGGGCGGGAGGGCCAAGCTCCTACAATGAGCAGTTCTTC; cdr3_aa: CASSHPWAGGPSSYNEQFF
d_call: TRBD1; j_call: TRBJ1-1; v_call: TRBV29-1; clone_size: .; cdr3_nt: TGCAGCGTTGAGACAGGGATGAACACTGAAGCTTTCTTT; cdr3_aa: CSVETGMNTEAFF
d_call: .; j_call: TRBJ2-1; v_call: TRBV27; clone_size: .; cdr3_nt: TGTGCCAGCAGCAGCAGCGCGTCGGGTACCTACAATGAGCAGTTCTTC; cdr3_aa: CASSSSASGTYNEQFF
d_call: .; j_call: TRBJ2-5; v_call: TRBV6-1; clone_size: .; cdr3_nt: TGTGCCAGCAGTGAAGGAAGAGGTAAACAAGAGACCCAGTACTTC; cdr3_aa: CASSEGRGKQETQYF
d_call: TRBD1; j_call: TRBJ2-3; v_call: TRBV27; clone_size: .; cdr3_nt: TGTGCCAGCAGTCCCGAGGTCAGGGGGCTGTATACGCAGTATTTT; cdr3_aa: CASSPEVRGLYTQYF
d_call: .; j_call: TRBJ2-3; v_call: TRBV28; clone_size: .; cdr3_nt: TGTGCCAGCAGTTTTAGTACAGATACGCAGTATTTT; cdr3_aa: CASSFSTDTQYF
d_call: TRBD1; j_call: TRBJ2-7; v_call: TRBV6-1; clone_size: .; cdr3_nt: TGTGCCAGCAGTGCAACCGGGACAGGCTGGCCCTACGAGCAGTACTTC; cdr3_aa: CASSATGTGWPYEQYF
d_call: .; j_call: TRBJ2-7; v_call: TRBV28; clone_size: .; cdr3_nt: TGTGCCAGCAGTTTGACCAGAAGATCCTACGAGCAGTACTTC; cdr3_aa: CASSLTRRSYEQYF
d_call: .; j_call: TRBJ2-3; v_call: TRBV29-1; clone_size: .; cdr3_nt: TGCAGCGTTGAGCCCTGGGACTCAGATACGCAGTATTTT; cdr3_aa: CSVEPWDSDTQYF
d_call: .; j_call: TRBJ2-2; v_call: TRBV27; clone_size: .; cdr3_nt: TGTGCCAGCAGTCCCGGGACGATAGGCACCGGGGAGCTGTTTTTT; cdr3_aa: CASSPGTIGTGELFF
d_call: .; j_call: TRBJ2-7; v_call: TRBV5-8; clone_size: .; cdr3_nt: TGTGCCAGCAGCTTCTCCAGTGCGGGTTCCTACGAGCAGTACTTC; cdr3_aa: CASSFSSAGSYEQYF
d_call: .; j_call: TRBJ1-1; v_call: TRBV6-1; clone_size: .; cdr3_nt: TGTGCCAGCAGGATCGGGGGAACTGAAGCTTTCTTT; cdr3_aa: CASRIGGTEAFF
d_call: .; j_call: TRBJ2-1; v_call: TRBV7-6; clone_size: .; cdr3_nt: TGTGCCAGCAGCTTGTCTTTTGCGGGTGCCTACAATGAGCAGTTCTTC; cdr3_aa: CASSLSFAGAYNEQFF